This is a list of T cell receptor beta chains from one sample in a study of T cell repertoires in cytomegalovirus infection. TCRdb processed the reads anew with MiXCR; each CDR3 protein has one entry. The sample yields some 150,000 distinct CDR3 sequences, roughly 6.5% seen once. The sample comprised PBMCs. These receptors were obtained from a human donor in good health (CMV status not recorded). Some clones in this sample may be carry-over from other donors' samples. CDR3s include the opening cysteine and the closing phenylalanine or tryptophan. A D gene is named only where the DNA matches it firmly. Not every row has a clone size; where given, it reads once, few, many or a size class.

>TRBJ2-7|TRBV29-1|TRBD1|NA
TGCAGCGTCCTGGGACAGGGGACATCCTACGAGCAGTACTTC
CSVLGQGTSYEQYF
>TRBJ2-2|TRBV12-3/TRBV12-4|NA|many
TGTGCCAGCAGTTTAGAACAGGGTCGTCCCGGGGAGCTGTTTTTT
CASSLEQGRPGELFF
>TRBJ1-4|TRBV29-1|NA|few
TGCAGCGTCGCCCTAAGGGGGGAGAATGAAAAACTGTTTTTT
CSVALRGENEKLFF
>TRBJ2-3|TRBV7-2|NA|many
TGTGCCAGCAGCTCGGGGGGGCTCTGGGACAGGGTAAATACGCAGTATTTT
CASSSGGLWDRVNTQYF
>TRBJ2-7|TRBV7-2|TRBD1|many
TGTGCCAGCAGCTTAGTCGGACAGGGACCCCTCTACGAGCAGTACTTC
CASSLVGQGPLYEQYF
>TRBJ1-1|TRBV12-3/TRBV12-4|TRBD1|many
TGTGCCAGCAGTCCACCAGGGGGGGGAACTGAAGCTTTCTTT
CASSPPGGGTEAFF
>TRBJ1-6|TRBV12-3/TRBV12-4|NA|many
TGTGCCAGCAGTCTCCGGGACCGATCTAATTCACCCCTCCACTTT
CASSLRDRSNSPLHF
>TRBJ1-2|TRBV20-1|TRBD1|NA
TGCAGTGCCACACTGACAGGGACTGGCTATGGCTACACCTTC
CSATLTGTGYGYTF
>TRBJ1-1|TRBV2|TRBD1|many
TGTGCCAGCAGAACTGGACAGGGAAGAGCTGAAGCTTTCTTT
CASRTGQGRAEAFF
>TRBJ2-1|TRBV24-1|NA|few
TGTGCCACCAGTGCGCCCATGACAGACAATGAGCAGTTCTTC
CATSAPMTDNEQFF
>TRBJ2-7|TRBV6-2/TRBV6-3|TRBD1|many
TGTGCCAGCAGTTCTGACAGGGGGCGCTTCACCTACGAGCAGTACTTC
CASSSDRGRFTYEQYF
>TRBJ2-1|TRBV7-8|NA|many
TGTGCCAGCAGCTTATTACGCCAGGGGGGTGAGCAGTTCTTC
CASSLLRQGGEQFF
>TRBJ1-2|TRBV20-1|NA|many
TGCAGTGCTAGCGAGGGGAGTAACTATGGCTACACCTTC
CSASEGSNYGYTF
>TRBJ1-3|TRBV13|NA|NA
TGTGCCAGCAGCCCACTCGGGCTCTCTGGAAACACCATATATTTT
CASSPLGLSGNTIYF
>TRBJ1-6|TRBV19|TRBD1|NA
TGTGCCAGTGGGACAGTCAGACTCCACTTT
CASGTVRLHF
>TRBJ1-2|TRBV4-1|NA|NA
TGCGCCAGCAGCCCCCGCCCCCCTCTTGGCTACACCTTC
CASSPRPPLGYTF
>TRBJ1-1|TRBV7-2|NA|many
TGTGCCAGCAGCTTGGGTGGGGATGAAGCTTTCTTT
CASSLGGDEAFF
>TRBJ2-7|TRBV5-1|NA|NA
TGCGCCAGCAGCTTGTCGCGGCTCGGATCCTACGAGCAGTACTTC
CASSLSRLGSYEQYF
>TRBJ2-1|TRBV7-9|NA|NA
TGTGCCAGCAGCTTAGGTCTGCCCCAGACCTCTTTCAATGAGCAGTTCTTC
CASSLGLPQTSFNEQFF
>TRBJ2-5|TRBV7-9|NA|many
TGTGCCAGCAGCAGGCTGCACAACACCCAGTACTTC
CASSRLHNTQYF
>TRBJ2-7|TRBV19|NA|NA
TGTGCCAGTAGTATCAGGGTAAATCCATACTACGAGCAGTACTTC
CASSIRVNPYYEQYF
>TRBJ2-5|TRBV19|NA|many
TGTGCCAGTAGTCCAAGCAGAGGGGGTAGGGAGACCCAGTACTTC
CASSPSRGGRETQYF
>TRBJ2-7|TRBV4-3|NA|many
TGCGCCAGCAGCCGACAGGTAAACTCCTACGAGCAGTACTTC
CASSRQVNSYEQYF
>TRBJ2-5|TRBV28|NA|many
TGTGCTTCATACAGCGGAATAGAGACCCAGTACTTC
CASYSGIETQYF
>TRBJ2-5|TRBV25-1|TRBD1|few
TGTGCCAGCAGTGACACCGGGACAGGGCAAGAGACCCAGTACTTC
CASSDTGTGQETQYF
>TRBJ2-1|TRBV20-1|NA|many
TGCAGTGCTGCCCGGGACGGGTACAATGAGCAGTTCTTC
CSAARDGYNEQFF
>TRBJ2-1|TRBV7-2|NA|many
TGTGCCAGCAGCTTAGCGGGACGAGGACGGGGGTATGAGCAGTTCTTC
CASSLAGRGRGYEQFF
>TRBJ2-7|TRBV12-3/TRBV12-4|NA|many
TGTGCCAGCAGTTGGTTCGACGAGCAGTACTTC
CASSWFDEQYF
>TRBJ1-5|TRBV6-6|NA|many
TGTGCCAGCAGTTACGCCGGCGAAGGGTCCTTTGCGTTGAGCAATCAGCCCCAGCATTTT
CASSYAGEGSFALSNQPQHF
>TRBJ1-1|TRBV12-5|NA|few
TGTGCTACCACTATGGGCAGTAGCCACACTGAAGCTTTCTTT
CATTMGSSHTEAFF
>TRBJ2-1|TRBV10-3|TRBD2|many
TGTGCCATCAGTGGAACCCCGGTAGCGGGGTTTGAGCAGTTCTTC
CAISGTPVAGFEQFF
>TRBJ1-5|TRBV12-3/TRBV12-4|NA|many
TGTGCCAGCAGACAGACAGGAGTACAGCCCCAGCATTTT
CASRQTGVQPQHF
>TRBJ1-2|TRBV12-3/TRBV12-4|NA|many
TGTGCCAGCAGCCCACACCACTATGGCTACACCTTC
CASSPHHYGYTF
>TRBJ2-2|TRBV12-5|NA|many
TGTGCTAGTGGCCCGACTAGTTTAAACACCGGGGAGCTGTTTTTT
CASGPTSLNTGELFF
>TRBJ2-7|TRBV7-2|NA|many
TGTGCCAGCAGCTTAGCAAGAAGCTCCTACGAGCAGTACTTC
CASSLARSSYEQYF
>TRBJ2-1|TRBV7-8|TRBD2|many
TGTGCCAGCAGTTCCGGGACTATCTATGAGCAGTTCTTC
CASSSGTIYEQFF
>TRBJ2-5|TRBV6-2/TRBV6-3|NA|many
TGTGCCAGCAGTTACGTGGGGTACCAAGAGACCCAGTACTTC
CASSYVGYQETQYF
>TRBJ2-2|TRBV7-9|NA|few
TGTGCCAGCAACAAGAACTTTGCCCCCGGGGAGCTGTTTTTT
CASNKNFAPGELFF
>TRBJ2-1|TRBV20-1|TRBD1|NA
TGCAGTGCTCAAAAGGTGGGACAGGGGTCCTACAATGAGCAGTTCTTC
CSAQKVGQGSYNEQFF
>TRBJ1-2|TRBV7-2|NA|many
TGTGCCAGCAGCCCGGGGGTTCCGGACAGAGCCTATGGCTACACCTTC
CASSPGVPDRAYGYTF
>TRBJ2-2|TRBV19|NA|many
TGTGCCAGTAGTCTCTCTAGGGGGACCGGGGAGCTGTTTTTT
CASSLSRGTGELFF
>TRBJ2-1|TRBV2|TRBD2|many
TGTGCCAGCAGTTACAATAGCGGGGGGGGTAATGAGCAGTTCTTC
CASSYNSGGGNEQFF
>TRBJ1-2|TRBV12-3/TRBV12-4|TRBD1|many
TGTGCCAGCAGACGGGACAGGGGGATCGAGGGCTACACCTTC
CASRRDRGIEGYTF
>TRBJ1-1|TRBV12-3/TRBV12-4|NA|few
TGTGCCAGCAGCAGGGGCTCTGAAGCTTTCTTT
CASSRGSEAFF